This TCR beta chain was sequenced for a study of T cells expressing NK-cell markers. Study-wide context: It was from sorted CD3+CD56+NKG2C+, CD3+CD56+NKG2C- and CD3+CD56-NKG2C+ T cells that TCR beta repertoires came. There were seven HCMV-seropositive donors and one seronegative donor among the eight sequenced. The study, taken as a whole, reports: As a fraction of CD8+ T cells, dominant NKG2C+ clonotypes reached about 1.0-7.5% in 5 to 7 donors.

The CDR3 runs to 16 residues. Germline CDR1 LGHDT, CDR2 YNNKEL (reference sequence). Of note for this clonotype: Its antigen remains unknown.

From its re-call of the 5' RACE reads, TCRdb lists each CDR3 protein once, without DNA. Its table lists fewer than 550,000 distinct CDR3 sequences. This clonotype was sampled from a woman between 50 and 59 years old in good health. The sequencing input was blood T cells: a sorted CD56 or NKG2C T cell subset, CD4+ or CD8+ T cells, or bulk PBMC T cells (not recorded which). This chain uses TRBV3-1 with TRBJ2-3; the TRBD1 assignment by TCRdb is unverifiable without DNA. This chain's CDR3 is CASSRITGGLTDTQYF.